The present T cell receptor beta chain was sequenced within a study of blood T cell repertoires in COVID-19. Across the whole study: Material from acute and convalescent COVID-19 was sourced from the United States, Italy and Spain.

Original data processing: Amplifying reference gene primers gave estimates of nucleated cell counts. Clones were sequenced by immunoSEQ multiplex PCR, and TCRdb holds only the in-frame ones, with some missing. That table gives V, J and clone size, and the DNA gave D and trimming. The sample has under 500,000 clones; about 89% are singletons. The CDR3 covers 13 residues. Deletions cut 4 bases from V and 4 bases from J, with 11 bases between. CDR1 and CDR2 (germline): LGHNT, FRNRAP. Sequencing was done on a sample of peripheral blood. This TCR came from a woman in her twenties or thirties with acute or convalescent COVID-19. This chain joins TRBV12-5 and TRBJ2-7, with D unresolved. The CDR3 sequence is CASGSLLSYEQYF. Written as DNA, the CDR3 is TGTGCTAGTGGTTCCCTCCTTTCGTACGAGCAGTACTTC.